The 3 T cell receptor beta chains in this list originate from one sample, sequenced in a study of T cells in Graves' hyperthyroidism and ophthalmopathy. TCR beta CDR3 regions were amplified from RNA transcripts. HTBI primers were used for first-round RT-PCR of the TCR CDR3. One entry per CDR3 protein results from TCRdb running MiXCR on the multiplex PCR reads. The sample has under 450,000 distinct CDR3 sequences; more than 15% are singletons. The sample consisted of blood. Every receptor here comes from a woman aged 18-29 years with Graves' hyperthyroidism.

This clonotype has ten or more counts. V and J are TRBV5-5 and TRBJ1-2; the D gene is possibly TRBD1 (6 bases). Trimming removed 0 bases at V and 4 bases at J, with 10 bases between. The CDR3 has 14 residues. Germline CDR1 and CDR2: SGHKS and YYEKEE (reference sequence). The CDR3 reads CASSLGQETYGYTF. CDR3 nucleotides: TGTGCCAGCAGCTTGGGACAGGAGACCTATGGCTACACCTTC.

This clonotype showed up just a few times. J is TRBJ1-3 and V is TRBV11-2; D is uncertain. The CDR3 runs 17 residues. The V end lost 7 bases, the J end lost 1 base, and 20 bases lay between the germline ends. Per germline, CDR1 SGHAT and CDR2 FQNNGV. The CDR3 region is CASNPHAGGYSGNTIYF. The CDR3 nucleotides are TGTGCCAGCAACCCCCATGCAGGAGGTTATTCTGGAAACACCATATATTTT. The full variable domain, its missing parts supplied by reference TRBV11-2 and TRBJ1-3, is EAGVAQSPRYKIIEKRQSVAFWCNPISGHATLYWYQQILGQGPKLLIQFQNNGVVDDSQLPKDRFSAERLKGVDSTLKIQPAKLEDSAVYLCASNPHAGGYSGNTIYFGEGSWLTVV.

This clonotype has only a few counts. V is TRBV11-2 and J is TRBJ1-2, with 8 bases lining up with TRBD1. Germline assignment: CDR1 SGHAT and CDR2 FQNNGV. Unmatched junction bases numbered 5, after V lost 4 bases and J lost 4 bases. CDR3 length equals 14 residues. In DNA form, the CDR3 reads TGTGCCAGCAGCTCGACAGGGGATAGCTATGGCTACACCTTC. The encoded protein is CASSSTGDSYGYTF.